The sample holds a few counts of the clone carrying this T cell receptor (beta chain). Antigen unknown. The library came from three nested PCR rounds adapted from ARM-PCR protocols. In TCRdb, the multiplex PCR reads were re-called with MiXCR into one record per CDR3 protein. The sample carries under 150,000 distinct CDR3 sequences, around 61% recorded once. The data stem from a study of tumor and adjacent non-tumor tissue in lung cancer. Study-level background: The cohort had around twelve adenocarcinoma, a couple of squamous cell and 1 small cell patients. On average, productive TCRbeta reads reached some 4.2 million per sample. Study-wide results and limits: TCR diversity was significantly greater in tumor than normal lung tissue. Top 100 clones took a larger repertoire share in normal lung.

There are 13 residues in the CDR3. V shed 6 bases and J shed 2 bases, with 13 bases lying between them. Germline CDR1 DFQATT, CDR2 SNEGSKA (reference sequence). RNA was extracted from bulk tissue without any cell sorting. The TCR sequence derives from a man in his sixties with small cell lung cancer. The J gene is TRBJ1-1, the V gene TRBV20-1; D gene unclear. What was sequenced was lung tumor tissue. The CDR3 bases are TGCAGTGCCCAACCGGACGGAAACACTGAAGCTTTCTTT. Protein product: CSAQPDGNTEAFF.